Listed below are T cell receptor beta chains from one sample, sequenced in a study of T cell responses to AZD1222 COVID-19 vaccine. Measured with immunoSEQ multiplex PCR; TCRdb has only the in-frame clones, and not every one. The sample lists roughly 120,000 clones; about 89% were seen once. This sample comprised peripheral blood, obtained 28 days after the second AZD1222 dose. These receptors originate from an adult who received the AZD1222 COVID-19 vaccine. The CDR3 runs from the conserved cysteine through the conserved F or W. D genes are given only for firm matches. Size is stated for part of the rows, as once, few or many counts, or as a class when the clone is expanded.

-	TRBV7-9	TRBJ1-1	14	-	CASSLNSRNTEAFF
TRBD1	TRBV3-1/TRBV3-2	TRBJ2-1	20	-	CASSQAFMAGGQSSYNEQFF
TRBD1	TRBV24-1	TRBJ2-7	16	-	CATSPNSGQDSYEQYF
TRBD1	TRBV30	TRBJ1-2	19	-	CAWRALGTGIRRPNYGYTF
-	TRBV12-5	TRBJ1-1	13	-	CASGLAWGTEAFF
TRBD2	TRBV7-2	TRBJ2-3	17	-	CASSTQSGGLSTDTQYF
-	TRBV11-2	TRBJ1-1	14	-	CASSLVSGVTEAFF
TRBD1	TRBV2	TRBJ1-5	13	-	CASIRGLGQPQHF
TRBD1	TRBV18	TRBJ2-7	15	-	CASSPTGGDSYEQYF
-	TRBV27	TRBJ2-5	13	-	CASSLGFYETQYF
-	TRBV6-2/TRBV6-3	TRBJ1-1	17	-	CASSYSRQSTRGSEAFF
TRBD2	TRBV10-1	TRBJ2-7	15	-	CASSGTSGIGYEQYF
-	TRBV6-7	TRBJ1-1	14	-	CASSYPSGNTEAFF
TRBD1	TRBV12-3/TRBV12-4	TRBJ1-2	13	-	CASRDRGAWGYTF
-	TRBV7-7	TRBJ2-3	14	-	CASSFGGTTDTQYF
TRBD2	TRBV10-3	TRBJ2-5	16	-	CAISDGTSGESETQYF
-	TRBV7-2	TRBJ2-1	15	-	CASSSQAGPYNEQFF
-	TRBV15	TRBJ2-7	15	once	CATSRDLFDSREQYF
TRBD1	TRBV4-1	TRBJ1-4	15	-	CASSQRTGGGEKLFF
-	TRBV21-1	TRBJ2-1	15	-	CASSKSGGSYNEQFF
-	TRBV11-1	TRBJ2-2	12	-	CASSRKTGELFF
-	TRBV2	TRBJ1-2	11	-	CASSPGDGYTF
-	TRBV3-1/TRBV3-2	TRBJ1-1	15	-	CASSQEGGGGDEAFF
-	TRBV27	TRBJ2-3	14	-	CASSLAVSTDTQYF
-	TRBV18	TRBJ1-2	14	-	CASSPYDRWELFTF
-	TRBV27	TRBJ1-2	12	-	CASSDSRYGYTF
-	TRBV11-1	TRBJ1-6	13	-	CASSLVGESPLHF
-	TRBV5-6	TRBJ1-1	14	-	CASSPWGGGTEAFF
TRBD2	TRBV7-8	TRBJ2-1	17	once	CASSPRSGTSGYNEQFF
-	TRBV19	TRBJ2-2	16	-	CASSILGQGNTGELFF
-	TRBV3-1/TRBV3-2	TRBJ2-3	13	-	CASSQTEVDTQYF
-	TRBV30	TRBJ1-1	14	-	CAWGQWIGNTEAFF
-	TRBV10-3	TRBJ2-7	12	-	CAISESYGEQYF
TRBD1	TRBV29-1	TRBJ2-1	15	-	CSVVPGQGTYNEQFF
TRBD2	TRBV7-9	TRBJ2-2	18	-	CASSLARLAGLGAGELFF
-	TRBV21-1	TRBJ2-7	15	once	CASTPRDWGPYEQYF
TRBD1	TRBV28	TRBJ2-7	16	-	CASNLRGTGPSYEQYF
TRBD1	TRBV27	TRBJ1-6	19	-	CASSSRTGDVGSYNSPLHF
TRBD1	TRBV2	TRBJ2-6	19	-	CASSEGGTGVASGANVLTF
-	TRBV5-4	TRBJ2-2	15	once	CASSSRTAAGGELFF
TRBD1	TRBV11-3	TRBJ2-7	14	-	CASSLAGTEYEQYF
-	TRBV19	TRBJ1-1	13	-	CASSIVAGTVGFF